The rows below give T cell receptor beta chains drawn from one sample of a study of PD-1 blockade in classical Hodgkin lymphoma. Libraries were prepared by immunoSEQ multiplex PCR; TCRdb keeps only in-frame clonotypes and omits some of them. The sample shows about 110,000 clones, 89% of them seen only once. Sequenced here: peripheral blood mononuclear cells (PBMCs), sampled before the second cycle of nivolumab. These receptors all come from a human donor with classical Hodgkin lymphoma. Each CDR3 is given with its conserved first and last residue. Each record gives: D gene, J gene, V gene, clone size, CDR3 DNA, CDR3 protein. A D gene is named only where the DNA matches it firmly. Some rows have no size entry. The others give once, few or many, or a class for an expanded clone.

d_call: -; j_call: TRBJ1-1; v_call: TRBV9; clone_size: -; cdr3_nt: TGTGCCAGCAGCCAACAGGGCCCGAACACTGAAGCTTTCTTT; cdr3_aa: CASSQQGPNTEAFF
d_call: -; j_call: TRBJ1-4; v_call: TRBV5-5; clone_size: once; cdr3_nt: TGTGCCAGCAGCTTTGGGCCAACTAATGAAAAACTGTTTTTT; cdr3_aa: CASSFGPTNEKLFF
d_call: -; j_call: TRBJ2-5; v_call: TRBV2; clone_size: -; cdr3_nt: TGTGCCAGCAGTGAATCAGGGTTTGAGACCCAGTACTTC; cdr3_aa: CASSESGFETQYF
d_call: -; j_call: TRBJ2-7; v_call: TRBV11-2; clone_size: once; cdr3_nt: TGTGCCAGCAGCTTAGAAAGGAACCACGAGCAGTACTTC; cdr3_aa: CASSLERNHEQYF
d_call: TRBD2; j_call: TRBJ2-1; v_call: TRBV29-1; clone_size: once; cdr3_nt: TGCAGCGTTGCACTAGCGGGGTCCTACTACAATGAGCAGTTCTTC; cdr3_aa: CSVALAGSYYNEQFF
d_call: -; j_call: TRBJ1-6; v_call: TRBV6-5; clone_size: -; cdr3_nt: TGTGCCAGCACTCCCTCCGAGGGGTATAATTCACCCCTCCACTTT; cdr3_aa: CASTPSEGYNSPLHF
d_call: -; j_call: TRBJ1-5; v_call: TRBV2; clone_size: -; cdr3_nt: TGTGCCAGCAGGGAACTCCGGGACGAGCCCCAGCATTTT; cdr3_aa: CASRELRDEPQHF
d_call: TRBD1; j_call: TRBJ1-2; v_call: TRBV7-8; clone_size: -; cdr3_nt: TGTGCCAGCAGCTCCCCCGGGGACAGGGGCCACTATGGCTACACCTTC; cdr3_aa: CASSSPGDRGHYGYTF
d_call: -; j_call: TRBJ2-7; v_call: TRBV5-6; clone_size: -; cdr3_nt: TGTGCCAGCAGCTTGGGACTAGTGCCCGAGCAGTACTTC; cdr3_aa: CASSLGLVPEQYF
d_call: TRBD1; j_call: TRBJ2-1; v_call: TRBV7-2; clone_size: once; cdr3_nt: TGTGCCAGCAGCCCAGAGGGGGCGGCGAGCAATGAGCAGTTCTTC; cdr3_aa: CASSPEGAASNEQFF
d_call: -; j_call: TRBJ2-1; v_call: TRBV23-1; clone_size: -; cdr3_nt: TGCGCCAGCAGTCAATCGGACCCCGAGGACCCCTACAATGAGCAGTTCTTC; cdr3_aa: CASSQSDPEDPYNEQFF
d_call: TRBD2; j_call: TRBJ2-2; v_call: TRBV5-4; clone_size: -; cdr3_nt: TGTGCCAGCAGCTTGGAGCGGGAGGGACCCCCGGGGGAGCTGTTTTTT; cdr3_aa: CASSLEREGPPGELFF
d_call: TRBD2; j_call: TRBJ2-3; v_call: TRBV29-1; clone_size: -; cdr3_nt: TGCAGCGTTGGACGTGGGGCCCCGGGACTAGCGGTCTTCACAGATACGCAGTATTTT; cdr3_aa: CSVGRGAPGLAVFTDTQYF
d_call: -; j_call: TRBJ2-1; v_call: TRBV5-1; clone_size: -; cdr3_nt: TGCGCCAGCAGCTCGGACGGGAGCTCCTACAATGAGCAGTTCTTC; cdr3_aa: CASSSDGSSYNEQFF
d_call: TRBD1; j_call: TRBJ2-5; v_call: TRBV4-1; clone_size: -; cdr3_nt: TGCGCCAGCAGCCAAGATGGGACAGGGCGTAAAGAGACCCAGTACTTC; cdr3_aa: CASSQDGTGRKETQYF
d_call: TRBD1; j_call: TRBJ1-6; v_call: TRBV19; clone_size: -; cdr3_nt: TGTGCCAGTAGCCTCAGGACAGGGGGCTTTTCACCCCTCCACTTT; cdr3_aa: CASSLRTGGFSPLHF
d_call: -; j_call: TRBJ1-5; v_call: TRBV4-2; clone_size: -; cdr3_nt: TGTGCCAGCAGCCAAGATGTAAGGGGGGAACAGCCCCAGCATTTT; cdr3_aa: CASSQDVRGEQPQHF
d_call: -; j_call: TRBJ1-5; v_call: TRBV6-1; clone_size: -; cdr3_nt: TGTGCCAGCAAGCAGGGCAGCCTTAGCAATCAGCCCCAGCATTTT; cdr3_aa: CASKQGSLSNQPQHF
d_call: -; j_call: TRBJ1-2; v_call: TRBV7-2; clone_size: -; cdr3_nt: TGTGCCAGCAGCTTAACTCCGGCTGGGGGGAACTATGGCTACACCTTC; cdr3_aa: CASSLTPAGGNYGYTF
d_call: -; j_call: TRBJ1-2; v_call: TRBV27; clone_size: -; cdr3_nt: TGTGCCAGCAGTCCCGGGACCGTCTATGGCTACACCTTC; cdr3_aa: CASSPGTVYGYTF
d_call: -; j_call: TRBJ2-1; v_call: TRBV6-1; clone_size: -; cdr3_nt: TGTGCCAGCAGCCCAGGGGGACTTCCTAAGGGTGAGCAGTTCTTC; cdr3_aa: CASSPGGLPKGEQFF
d_call: -; j_call: TRBJ2-3; v_call: TRBV19; clone_size: -; cdr3_nt: TGTGCCAGTAGTACGGGGAGGGGGCTTTCAGATACGCAGTATTTT; cdr3_aa: CASSTGRGLSDTQYF
d_call: TRBD2; j_call: TRBJ2-7; v_call: TRBV11-2; clone_size: -; cdr3_nt: TGTGCCAGCAGCTTTCGCGGGAGGGGCTCCTACGAGCAGTACTTC; cdr3_aa: CASSFRGRGSYEQYF
d_call: -; j_call: TRBJ2-2; v_call: TRBV6-6; clone_size: -; cdr3_nt: TGTGCCAGCAGTTACTCGAGACCAGGCGCCGGGGAGCTGTTTTTT; cdr3_aa: CASSYSRPGAGELFF
d_call: TRBD2; j_call: TRBJ2-7; v_call: TRBV5-6; clone_size: -; cdr3_nt: TGTGCCAGCAGCTTGGTATGGACTAGCGGGAGCGACGAGCAGTACTTC; cdr3_aa: CASSLVWTSGSDEQYF
d_call: -; j_call: TRBJ2-3; v_call: TRBV6-4; clone_size: once; cdr3_nt: TGTGCCAGCAGTCTTGGCGGGAGCACAGATACGCAGTATTTT; cdr3_aa: CASSLGGSTDTQYF